This T cell receptor beta chain stems from a study of long-term antiretroviral therapy in people with HIV. Whole-study findings and limits: ART was followed by higher diversity that remained below transplant donor controls.

On this clone itself: Its antigen remains unknown.

Trimming removed 1 base from V and 8 bases from J, with 6 bases in between. The V gene's germline CDR1 is SEHNR and CDR2 FQNEAQ (reference sequence). CDR3 size: 12 residues. Run at survey level, the immunoSEQ assay was version v3.0. The assay was immunoSEQ multiplex PCR, and TCRdb's table has in-frame clones only and misses some. Found here are more than 20,000 clones, almost 95% of them singletons; the top ten hold about 7.7%. The sequenced sample was unsorted PBMCs, obtained 4.4 years after starting antiretroviral therapy. This chain uses TRBV7-9 with TRBJ2-1, with D hard to call. This sequence was found in a woman aged 50 to 60 with HIV. CDR3 residues: CASSLVFYEQFF. CDR3 coding DNA: TGTGCCAGCAGCTTAGTTTTCTATGAGCAGTTCTTC.